Sequencing of this TCR beta chain was carried out in a study of regulatory T cells in long-lasting Graves disease. Library construction for TCR beta used iRepertoire HTBI primers and Arm-PCR of CDR3 regions. TCRdb re-analysed the multiplex PCR reads in MiXCR, keeping a single row per CDR3 protein. The table includes some 250,000 distinct CDR3 sequences, around 18% detected once. Time point meaning: newly diagnosed GD, antithyroid drugs for less than 3 months. Scientists built the TCR library using RNA that was extracted from PBMCs. Only one count was recorded for this clonotype. The CDR3 runs 15 residues. The V and J ends lost 1 base and 3 bases, in that order; junction bases with no gene match: 2. CDR1 is SGHTA and CDR2 is FQGNSA in the germline V gene. The data were also submitted as part of a second study, on T cells in Graves' hyperthyroidism and ophthalmopathy.

V usage is TRBV7-2 and J usage is TRBJ1-4; 7 nucleotides agree with TRBD1. This specimen consisted of peripheral blood mononuclear cells (PBMCs), obtained at new diagnosis, from a patient treated with antithyroid drugs. This TCR was sampled from a woman aged 25 to 39 with Graves disease. CDR3 coding DNA: TGTGCCAGCAGCTTAGGGGGACAGCCTAATGAAAAACTGTTTTTT. Amino acids: CASSLGGQPNEKLFF.